These 25 T cell receptor beta chains originate from one sample sequenced in a study of cytomegalovirus exposure and HLA in healthy donors. The PCR made use of 60 Vbeta and 13 Jbeta primers. Sequencing was performed with immunoSEQ multiplex PCR; in TCRdb, only in-frame clones are kept and a portion is missing. The table includes 150,000 to 200,000 clones, 85% detected once. Sequenced: PBMCs. The receptors originated from a boy aged 2-15 years in good health and CMV-seronegative.

The chain is built from TRBV10-3 and TRBJ2-2; TRBD1 might be the D (5 bases). V was pared by 2 bases and J by 5 bases, with 9 bases between. Germline CDR1 ENHRY, CDR2 SYGVKD. The CDR3 extends over 14 amino acids. The CDR3 reads CAISEAPGTGELFF. The CDR3, as DNA: TGTGCCATCAGTGAGGCCCCAGGGACCGGGGAGCTGTTTTTT.

This clone is labeled medium-sized. This rearrangement joins TRBV6-6 to TRBJ1-2; weak D call: TRBD1 (6 bases). V lost 4 bases and J 2 bases, leaving 14 bases between the germline ends. Germline V CDR1 and CDR2: MNHNY, SVGAGI (reference sequence). The CDR3 contains 15 residues. The CDR3 nucleotides are TGTGCCAGCAGTTCAACCAACACAGGGAACTATGGCTACACCTTC. Its translation: CASSSTNTGNYGYTF.

The V gene is TRBV19, the J gene TRBJ1-1, with D possibly being TRBD1 (5 bases). Germline lookup yields CDR1 LNHDA and CDR2 SQIVND (reference sequence). The CDR3 contains 14 residues. Trimming removed 5 bases from V and 6 bases from J, with 16 bases in between. The CDR3 region has the DNA TGTGCCAGTAGTGCCAGGACACCCCACCCTGAAGCTTTCTTT. It yields the protein CASSARTPHPEAFF.

With regard to this clone: The junction departs from germline at one end; a sequencing error may be responsible. The CDR3 DNA sequence: TGTTCCAGCAGCTTAGCGTCAGGGAAGGGCGGCAATCAGCCCCAGCATTTT. This sequence encodes CSSSLASGKGGNQPQHF. The rearrangement links TRBV7-9 to TRBJ1-5; tentatively, D is TRBD1 (5 bases). Germline V gene data show CDR1 as SEHNR and CDR2 as FQNEAQ (reference sequence). The CDR3 is 17 residues long.

In the case of this clone: An end of the junction differs from the germline gene, which may be a read error. CDR3 in amino acids: CASSSLPLLAGEETQYF. The CDR3 DNA is TGTGCTAGCAGCTCCCTCCCTCTCCTAGCGGGAGAAGAGACCCAGTACTTC. This chain links TRBV7-7 with TRBJ2-5, with 10 positions matching TRBD2. CDR3 length equals 17 residues. Germline CDR1 SSHAT, CDR2 FNYEAQ (reference sequence).

This CDR3 is CASSLGIGEGEQFF. The CDR3 nucleotides are TGTGCCAGCAGCTTAGGTATTGGGGAGGGTGAGCAGTTCTTC. This chain connects TRBV7-6 to TRBJ2-1, with 7 bases aligning to TRBD2. Germline CDR1 is SGHVS and CDR2 is FNYEAQ. The V gene end was trimmed by 1 base and the J gene end by 9 bases; junction bases not matched to a gene: 6. The CDR3 has 14 residues.

This clone was seen just once. The chain employs TRBV5-1 and TRBJ2-2; TRBD2 matches 13 bases. After removal of 3 bases from V and 1 base from J, the junction contained 3 bases not matched to a gene. The germline V gene encodes CDR1 SGHRS and CDR2 YFSETQ. The CDR3 runs to 17 residues. The CDR3 reads CASSWTSGGRNTGELFF. The CDR3 DNA is TGCGCCAGCAGCTGGACTAGCGGGGGCCGGAACACCGGGGAGCTGTTTTTT. The full variable domain, rest sourced from reference TRBV5-1 and TRBJ2-2, is KAGVTQTPRYLIKTRGQQVTLSCSPISGHRSVSWYQQTPGQGLQFLFEYFSETQRNKGNFPGRFSGRQFSNSRSEMNVSTLELGDSALYLCASSWTSGGRNTGELFFGEGSRLTVL.

The chain has TRBV30 and TRBJ2-3; 8 nucleotides align to TRBD2. The CDR3 extends over 15 amino acids. Germline trimming cut 3 bases from V and 2 bases from J; bases unmatched to any gene: 7. The germline CDR1 and CDR2 sequences are GTSNPN and SVGIG (reference sequence). CDR3 DNA sequence: TGTGCCTGGAGCGGACTAGCCGTCTACACAGATACGCAGTATTTT. It is translated as CAWSGLAVYTDTQYF.

This clone came up once. V and J are TRBV4-1 and TRBJ1-2; 7 bases align to TRBD1. J was trimmed by 0 bases and V by 1 base; bases with no gene match: 11. The germline V gene has CDR1 MGHRA and CDR2 YSYEKL. The CDR3 totals 18 residues. The CDR3 here is CASSQVRARTGTNYGYTF. The CDR3 region has the DNA TGCGCCAGCAGCCAAGTCCGAGCAAGGACAGGTACTAACTATGGCTACACCTTC.

This sequence joins TRBV7-2 and TRBJ1-1; D remains unclear. CDR3 length: 14 amino acids. Per the germline V gene, CDR1 is SGHTA and CDR2 is FQGNSA. Trimming stripped 1 base from V and 8 bases from J, with 14 bases between. This CDR3 reads CASSLERGVAEAFF. CDR3 DNA sequence: TGTGCCAGCAGCTTAGAGCGAGGAGTGGCAGAAGCTTTCTTT.

The chain joins TRBV5-1 to TRBJ1-6; D may be TRBD1 (5 bases). From germline, CDR1 is SGHRS and CDR2 YFSETQ. The CDR3 runs to 14 residues. Trimming shortened V by 0 bases and J by 11 bases, and 12 bases separated the two germline ends. CDR3 coding DNA: TGCGCCAGCAGCTTGGCCGTTCGGGGGGCACCCCTCCACTTT. It codes for CASSLAVRGAPLHF.

V is TRBV28 and J is TRBJ2-7, with 7 nucleotides matching TRBD2. The germline V gene encodes CDR1 MDHEN and CDR2 SYDVKM. The CDR3 has 15 residues. Losses at the gene ends were 6 bases for V and 2 bases for J; bases not matched to a gene: 10. CDR3 amino acids: CASRPGSGIPYEQYF. For the CDR3, the DNA is TGTGCCAGCAGACCCGGCAGCGGGATCCCCTACGAGCAGTACTTC.

Here the CDR3 DNA reads TGTGCCATCAGCTTAAGTGGGGGACAGGGGGCTTCTGGGGCCAACGTCCTGACTTTC. Amino acids: CAISLSGGQGASGANVLTF. The chain recombines TRBV10-3 with TRBJ2-6, with TRBD1 matching 12 bases. Germline trimming cut 6 bases from V and 1 base from J; bases unmatched to any gene: 10. Germline V gene sequence: CDR1 ENHRY, CDR2 SYGVKD. The CDR3 extends over 19 amino acids.

J is TRBJ1-1 and V is TRBV15, with 7 bases aligning to TRBD1. This CDR3 has 13 residues. V was pared by 4 bases and J by 5 bases, with 4 bases of the junction left unmatched. Germline CDR1 is LNHNV and CDR2 is YYDKDF (reference sequence). DNA of the CDR3: TGTGCCACCAGCATAAGGGGGCGGACTGAAGCTTTCTTT. This encodes CATSIRGRTEAFF.

The chain is built from TRBV6-1 and TRBJ1-4; a weak D match, TRBD1 (5 bases). Trimming cost V 6 bases and J 4 bases, with 12 bases left between them. CDR3 length: 14 amino acids. In germline, CDR1 is MNHNS, CDR2 SASEGT. CDR3 sequence: CASSQGLGNEKLFF. The CDR3 coding sequence is TGTGCCAGCAGCCAGGGTTTGGGTAATGAAAAACTGTTTTTT.

CDR3: CAISVYDGKYGYTF. In nucleotides, the CDR3 is TGTGCCATCAGTGTTTATGACGGGAAGTATGGCTACACCTTC. The rearrangement joins TRBV10-3 to TRBJ1-2; no firm D call. The CDR3 is made up of 14 amino acids. In germline, CDR1 is ENHRY, CDR2 SYGVKD. V lost 4 bases to trimming and J lost 5 bases, with 14 bases between them.

The J gene is TRBJ1-5, the V gene TRBV18; 7 bases are a match to TRBD1. Germline values: CDR1 KGHSH, CDR2 LQKENI. The CDR3 is 17 residues long. Germline trimming cut 4 bases from V and 1 base from J; bases unmatched to any gene: 10. The CDR3 loop reads CASSRLGRGQSNQPQHF. CDR3 in DNA: TGTGCCAGCTCACGCCTCGGGAGGGGACAGAGCAATCAGCCCCAGCATTTT. The entire variable domain, with the rest obtained from reference TRBV18 and TRBJ1-5, is as follows: NAGVMQNPRHLVRRRGQEARLRCSPMKGHSHVYWYRQLPEEGLKFMVYLQKENIIDESGMPKERFSAEFPKEGPSILRIQQVVRGDSAAYFCASSRLGRGQSNQPQHFGDGTRLSIL.

This rearrangement joins TRBV30 to TRBJ2-7; D perhaps matches TRBD2 (5 bases). CDR1 GTSNPN and CDR2 SVGIG come from the germline V gene (reference sequence). V lost 0 bases and J lost 3, with 6 bases in between. The CDR3 length is 12 residues. Here the CDR3 reads CAWSVEGYEQYF. The CDR3 DNA sequence: TGTGCCTGGAGTGTAGAGGGCTACGAGCAGTACTTC.

This chain joins TRBV27 and TRBJ2-1; 10 bases match TRBD2. Unmatched junction bases numbered 3, after V lost 6 bases and J lost 10 bases. Per the germline V gene, CDR1 is MNHEY and CDR2 is SMNVEV (reference sequence). The CDR3 runs 12 residues. The CDR3 loop is CASRGGLAEQFF. The CDR3 DNA is TGTGCCAGCAGGGGGGGACTAGCGGAGCAGTTCTTC.

The chain is built from TRBV16 and TRBJ2-3, with a weak D call TRBD2 (7 bases). V lost 3 bases and J lost 6, with 22 bases in between. This CDR3 has 17 residues. CDR1 and CDR2 (germline): KGHSY, FQNENV. CDR3 nucleotide sequence: TGTGCCAGCAGCCAGGGGGGGGCCAACATTTTCATCGATACGCAGTATTTT. As protein: CASSQGGANIFIDTQYF.

The J gene is TRBJ2-7, the V gene TRBV28, with D maybe TRBD2 (7 bases). Germline assignment: CDR1 MDHEN and CDR2 SYDVKM. Trimming stripped 2 bases from V and 6 bases from J, with 14 bases between. This CDR3 is 14 amino acids long. The CDR3 coding sequence is TGTGCCAGCAGTTTAAGGGGGGGACCCCTCGAGCAGTACTTC. Translating it yields CASSLRGGPLEQYF.

This chain uses TRBV2 with TRBJ1-2; tentative D call: TRBD1 (5 bases). Trimming cost V 6 bases and J 7 bases, with 24 bases left between them. Germline V gene sequence: CDR1 SNHLY, CDR2 FYNNEI. The CDR3 sequence is 16 residues long. The CDR3 here is CASSPLRGGFIAGYTF. Here the CDR3 DNA reads TGTGCCAGCAGCCCCCTGCGCGGGGGGTTTATCGCTGGCTACACCTTC.

The chain carries TRBV27 and TRBJ2-7, with 7 nucleotides matching TRBD2. The germline V gene has CDR1 MNHEY and CDR2 SMNVEV (reference sequence). The junction had 6 bases not matched to a gene; V was cut back by 4 bases and J by 3 bases. This CDR3 has 14 residues. CDR3 coding DNA: TGTGCCAGCAGTTCCCGGGGAGGGGACTACGAGCAGTACTTC. It specifies CASSSRGGDYEQYF.

The genes are TRBV25-1 and TRBJ2-2; tentative D call: TRBD2 (5 bases). Germline CDR1 MGHDK, CDR2 SYGVNS. The ends were cut back, 2 bases at V and 5 bases at J, with 9 bases in the middle. There are 14 residues in the CDR3. The CDR3 reads CASSEPGSTGELFF. The CDR3 DNA is TGTGCCAGCAGTGAACCGGGGTCTACCGGGGAGCTGTTTTTT.

The chain employs TRBV29-1 and TRBJ2-1, with a possible D match to TRBD1 (6 bases). This CDR3 comprises 13 residues. Germline CDR1 reads SQVTM; CDR2 reads ANQGSEA. Trimming cost V 7 bases and J 7 bases, with 17 bases left between them. Here the CDR3 reads CSATPFTGNEQFF. As DNA, the CDR3 is TGCAGCGCCACACCGTTTACAGGGAATGAGCAGTTCTTC.